This passage covers 14 T cell receptor beta chains from one sample sequenced in a study of cytomegalovirus exposure and HLA in healthy donors. PCR employed 60 Vbeta and 13 Jbeta primers. TCRdb's table, derived via immunoSEQ multiplex PCR, lists solely in-frame clones and lacks some. Seen here are fewer than 85,000 clones, around 76% observed once, and the top ten hold 12%. The sequencing input was PBMCs. These TCRs come from a male donor in good health and CMV-seropositive.

The rearrangement joins TRBV6-5 to TRBJ1-2, with TRBD1 matching over 10 bases. From germline, CDR1 is MNHEY and CDR2 SVGAGI. The CDR3 extends over 15 amino acids. Germline trimming cut 0 bases from V and 4 bases from J; bases unmatched to any gene: 2. CDR3 region: CASSYSTGGTYGYTF. CDR3 in DNA: TGTGCCAGCAGTTACTCGACAGGGGGCACCTATGGCTACACCTTC.

The rearrangement uses TRBV7-2 and TRBJ2-3, with TRBD2 matching 9 bases. Germline V gene data show CDR1 as SGHTA and CDR2 as FQGNSA. The CDR3 totals 18 residues. With 6 bases clipped from V and 0 bases from J, the junction kept 13 bases outside the gene matches. The CDR3: CASRARGRGGLSTDTQYF. CDR3 coding DNA: TGTGCCAGCAGAGCACGCGGGCGGGGGGGCCTGAGCACAGATACGCAGTATTTT.

The chain recombines TRBV7-2 with TRBJ2-5; 11 positions agree with TRBD2. The CDR3 totals 16 residues. Germline V gene lookup returns CDR1 SGHTA and CDR2 FQGNSA. Trimming took 1 base from V and 5 from J; bases not matched to a gene: 6. The chain's CDR3 is CASSLELAGDGETQYF. The CDR3 nucleotides read TGTGCCAGCAGCTTAGAACTAGCGGGAGACGGCGAGACCCAGTACTTC.

The CDR3 DNA follows: TGTGCCACGGCGGCGGACGGGACAAAGCCCTACGAGCAGTACTTC. It codes for CATAADGTKPYEQYF. This chain uses TRBV2 with TRBJ2-7; a possible D gene is TRBD1 (6 bases). CDR1 and CDR2 from the germline V gene are SNHLY and FYNNEI. The CDR3 covers 15 residues. Deletions cut 10 bases from V and 2 bases from J, with 21 bases between.

This clone has just a few counts. V usage is TRBV5-6 and J usage is TRBJ1-2, with a tentative D call TRBD1 (6 bases). This CDR3 is built from 17 residues. The germline CDR1 and CDR2 sequences are SGHDT and YYEEEE. Trimming shortened V by 1 base and J by 3 bases, and 19 bases separated the two germline ends. The CDR3 here is CASSLYDRGGADYGYTF. CDR3 nucleotide sequence: TGTGCCAGCAGCTTGTATGATAGGGGGGGCGCAGACTATGGCTACACCTTC.

The chain joins TRBV4-1 to TRBJ2-7; TRBD2 matches at 13 bases. The J segment lost 5 bases and the V segment lost 4 bases, leaving 8 bases of the junction unmatched. The germline V gene has CDR1 MGHRA and CDR2 YSYEKL. The CDR3 sequence is 16 residues long. The CDR3 sequence: CASSPGLAGEGDEQYF. The CDR3 DNA reads TGCGCCAGCAGCCCTGGACTAGCGGGAGAAGGCGACGAGCAGTACTTC.

This chain uses TRBV7-3 with TRBJ2-1; the match to TRBD1 covers 11 bases. Per germline, CDR1 SGHTA and CDR2 FQGTGA. CDR3 length equals 17 residues. V trimming: 2 bases; J trimming: 11 bases; junction bases outside the gene matches: 14. Here the CDR3 DNA reads TGTGCCAGCAGCTTATCCCCGCCCGGGACAGGGGGGAATAAGCAGTTCTTC. It specifies CASSLSPPGTGGNKQFF.

This clone was detected a few times. The rearrangement joins TRBV5-4 to TRBJ2-3, with TRBD1 as a possible D gene (6 bases). The CDR3 contains 14 residues. Germline V gene sequence: CDR1 SGHNT, CDR2 YYREEE (reference sequence). Trimming took 2 bases from V and 1 from J, leaving 8 bases between them. The CDR3 DNA is TGTGCCAGCAGCTTCGCAGGGGGCACAGATACGCAGTATTTT. As protein: CASSFAGGTDTQYF.

V is TRBV2 and J is TRBJ1-2; perhaps TRBD1 as D (6 bases). Germline V gives CDR1 SNHLY, CDR2 FYNNEI. Deletions cut 6 bases from V and 1 base from J, with 9 bases between. CDR3 length equals 13 residues. DNA of the CDR3: TGTGCCAGCAGCCTACAGGGTAACTATGGCTACACCTTC. Protein product: CASSLQGNYGYTF.

V gene TRBV15 combines with J gene TRBJ2-4; possible D gene TRBD1, 6 bases. Germline loops: CDR1 LNHNV, CDR2 YYDKDF (reference sequence). There are 18 residues in the CDR3. Trimming stripped 2 bases from V and 1 base from J, with 18 bases between. CDR3: CATSRFEVQGLAKNIQYF. In DNA form, the CDR3 reads TGTGCCACCAGCAGATTCGAAGTACAGGGTCTTGCCAAAAACATTCAGTACTTC.

The CDR3 sequence: CAISEWKGGTAFF. CDR3 DNA: TGTGCCATCAGTGAGTGGAAAGGGGGAACTGCTTTCTTT. The gene calls are TRBV10-3 and TRBJ1-1, with a possible D match to TRBD1 (6 bases). The CDR3 covers 13 residues. V was cut by 1 base and J by 11 bases, with 14 bases left in between. In germline, CDR1 is ENHRY, CDR2 SYGVKD.

The J gene is TRBJ1-5, the V gene TRBV6-1, with D unresolved. The V end was cut by 6 bases, the J end by 0 bases, with 12 bases between. Germline V CDR1 and CDR2: MNHNS, SASEGT. This CDR3 contains 15 residues. CDR3 in amino acids: CASSPGLISNQPQHF. As DNA, the CDR3 is TGTGCCAGCAGCCCTGGACTGATTAGCAATCAGCCCCAGCATTTT.

The gene calls are TRBV7-2 and TRBJ2-6, with a weak D call TRBD1 (6 bases). Trimming shortened V by 2 bases and J by 3 bases, and 11 bases separated the two germline ends. The CDR3 runs to 16 residues. Per germline, CDR1 SGHTA and CDR2 FQGNSA. CDR3 coding DNA: TGTGCCAGCAGCTTATCAGGGGCTGTTGGGGCCAACGTCCTGACTTTC. Its translation: CASSLSGAVGANVLTF.

J is TRBJ2-2 and V is TRBV5-1; 12 bases align to TRBD2. CDR1 and CDR2 (germline): SGHRS, YFSETQ. This CDR3 is built from 18 residues. Trimming took 0 bases from V and 6 from J; bases not matched to a gene: 9. The CDR3 nucleotides read TGCGCCAGCAGCTTGGAGCTGACTAGCGGGAGTGGATCCGGGGAGCTGTTTTTT. It encodes CASSLELTSGSGSGELFF.